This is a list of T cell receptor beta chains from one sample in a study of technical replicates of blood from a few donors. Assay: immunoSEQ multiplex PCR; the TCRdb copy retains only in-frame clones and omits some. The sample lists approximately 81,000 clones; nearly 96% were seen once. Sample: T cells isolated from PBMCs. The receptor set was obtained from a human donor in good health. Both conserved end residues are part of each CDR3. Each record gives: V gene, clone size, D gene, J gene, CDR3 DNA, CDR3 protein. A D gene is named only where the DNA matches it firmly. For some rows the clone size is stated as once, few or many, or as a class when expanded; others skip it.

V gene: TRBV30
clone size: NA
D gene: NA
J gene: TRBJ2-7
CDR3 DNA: TGTGCCTGGGGGCTGGGTGAGCAGTACTTC
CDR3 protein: CAWGLGEQYF

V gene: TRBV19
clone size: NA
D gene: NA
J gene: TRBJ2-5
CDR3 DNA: TGTGCCAGTAGTGCGGATGGGTCAGAACAAGAGACCCAGTACTTC
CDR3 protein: CASSADGSEQETQYF

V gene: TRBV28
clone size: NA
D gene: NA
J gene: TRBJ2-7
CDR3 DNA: TGTGCCAGCAGGCTAGGCAGGGAAAGATCCGAGCAGTACTTC
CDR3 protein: CASRLGRERSEQYF

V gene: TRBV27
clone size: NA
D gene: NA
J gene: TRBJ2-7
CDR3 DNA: TGTGCCAGCAAGGCCGGACTCGAGGAGCAGTACTTC
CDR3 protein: CASKAGLEEQYF

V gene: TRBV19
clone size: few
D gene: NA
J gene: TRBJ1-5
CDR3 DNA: TGTGCCAGTAGTATAGATGAGGTGGGTCAGCCCCAGCATTTT
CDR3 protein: CASSIDEVGQPQHF

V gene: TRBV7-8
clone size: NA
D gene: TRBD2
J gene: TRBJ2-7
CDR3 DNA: TGTGCCAGCAGCTTAGAACGGGAGGGCATCTACGAGCAGTACTTC
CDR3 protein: CASSLEREGIYEQYF

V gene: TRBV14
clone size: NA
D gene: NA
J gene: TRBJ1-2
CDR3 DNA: TGTGCCAGCAGCCAAGTGGGGCGGGACCGTCATGGCTACACCTTC
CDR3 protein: CASSQVGRDRHGYTF

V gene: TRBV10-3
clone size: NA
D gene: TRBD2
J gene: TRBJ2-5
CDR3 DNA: TGTGCCATCAGTGGAGGGAGGGAAGGGGCCCAGTACTTC
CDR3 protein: CAISGGREGAQYF

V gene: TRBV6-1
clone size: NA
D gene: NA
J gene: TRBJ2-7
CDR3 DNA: TGTGCCAGCAGTGAAGGGACAGTCATTACCTACGAGCAGTACTTC
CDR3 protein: CASSEGTVITYEQYF

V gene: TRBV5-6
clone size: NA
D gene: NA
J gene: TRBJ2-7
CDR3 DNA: TGTGCCAGCAGCTCCTTGGGGCAGTCGACTAGAGAGCAGTACTTC
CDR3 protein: CASSSLGQSTREQYF

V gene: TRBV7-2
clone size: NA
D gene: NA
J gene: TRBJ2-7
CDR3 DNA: TGTGCCAGCAGCCAAGGGTGGGGGGATCTCGAGCAGTACTTC
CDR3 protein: CASSQGWGDLEQYF

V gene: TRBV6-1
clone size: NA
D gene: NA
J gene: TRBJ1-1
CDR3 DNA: TGTGCCAGCCGATACATGAACACTGAAGCTTTCTTT
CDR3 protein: CASRYMNTEAFF